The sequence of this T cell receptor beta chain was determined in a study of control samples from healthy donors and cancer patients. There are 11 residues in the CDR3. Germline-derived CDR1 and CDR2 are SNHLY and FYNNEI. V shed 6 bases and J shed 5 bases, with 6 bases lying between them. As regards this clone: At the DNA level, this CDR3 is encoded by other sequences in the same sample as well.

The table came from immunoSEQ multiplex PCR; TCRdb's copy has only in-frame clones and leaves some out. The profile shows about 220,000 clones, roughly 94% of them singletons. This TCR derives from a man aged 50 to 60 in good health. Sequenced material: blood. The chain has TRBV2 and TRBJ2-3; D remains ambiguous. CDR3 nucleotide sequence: TGTGCCAGCAGCTTGCTAGATACGCAGTATTTT. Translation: CASSLLDTQYF.